This T cell receptor beta chain comes out of a study of cytomegalovirus exposure and HLA in healthy donors. The study's findings and limits: For most TCR beta V segments, an earlier analysis put the productive rate at about 87% or about 30% of the time.

Note on this clone: Its antigen is unidentified.

The study ran its PCR with 60 Vbeta and 13 Jbeta primers. Sequencing used immunoSEQ multiplex PCR; TCRdb keeps in-frame clones, though not all of them. The sample has around 220,000 clones, approximately 80% seen once. The CDR3 contains 15 residues. CDR1 and CDR2 (germline): SGHVS, FNYEAQ. V lost 5 bases, J lost 2 bases, and 16 bases lay in between. This clonotype was obtained from a girl aged 2-9 years in good health and CMV-seronegative. The J gene is TRBJ2-7, the V gene TRBV7-6; D not certain. Material for sequencing was PBMCs. For the CDR3, the DNA is TGTGCCAGCAGCCCAAACCCCGGAGTCACCTACGAGCAGTACTTC. Its protein product is CASSPNPGVTYEQYF. Full variable domain (remainder filled in from reference TRBV7-6 and TRBJ2-7): GAGVSQSPRYKVTKRGQDVALRCDPISGHVSLYWYRQALGQGPEFLTYFNYEAQQDKSGLPNDRFSAERPEGSISTLTIQRTEQRDSAMYRCASSPNPGVTYEQYFGPGTRLTVT.